The T cell receptor (beta chain) described here comes from a study of STAT5B mutations in CD4+ large granular lymphocyte leukemia (dated by TCRdb to the early 2020s). In terms of the full investigation: Among healthy controls, the CDR3 'QG' motif was associated with a particular HLA allele. Flow cytometry performed on FACSCanto II or FACSVerse showed that the purified fractions had more than 95% purity among lymphocytes. TCRbeta repertoires of CD4+ T-cell large granular lymphocyte leukemia patients were compared with those of healthy blood donors. Beyond this particular receptor, the publication reports: Main leukemic clonotypes were private to each patient, although roughly 26% appeared at low frequency in other patients' non-leukemic repertoires. The data were not HLA-matched, and the higher clonality in CD4+ T-LGLL than in CD8+ T-LGLL could be due to the relatively small sample size. Greater clonality appeared to be present in CD4-sorted patient repertoires than in healthy CD4+ repertoires, and the difference was retained after the putative leukemic clones were removed.

The healthy controls were 37 blood donors, and the buffy coats of these donors were supplied by the Finnish Red Cross blood service. All TCR-sequenced material derived from peripheral blood: patient blood samples and healthy donor buffy coats. Ficoll-Hypaque gradient centrifugation was used to isolate peripheral blood mononuclear cells. CD4+ cells were magnetically purified from the buffy coats of healthy controls. The Gentra Puregene Cell and Tissue kit was used for genomic DNA extraction, and quantification was performed on a Qubit 2.0 fluorometer. The immunoSEQ assay at survey resolution was applied to genomic DNA for sequencing of TCRbeta rearrangements. Concerning the study's data processing: In the TCR sequencing data, the lowest productive clonotype frequency that could be detected was 2.59 x 10-5. Only productive TCRbeta rearrangements, defined as complete and in-frame sequences, were included in the analyses. The clonality of each sample was calculated as Simpson clonality in the immunoSEQ Analyzer version 3.0. Based on frequency, clones were grouped as very rare, small, medium, large (1-20%) or hyperexpanded (>20%). OLGA 1.2.3 estimated generation probabilities, VDJtools produced V-gene circos plots, VDJdb was queried for specificities, and GLIPH identified CDR3 motifs. The immuneACCESS repertoire file appears here via TCRdb, limited to in-frame rearrangements. These files lack a portion of the clones; in checked studies, under half of the deficit traces to unresolved V genes, and the cause of the others is not known. Clonal size and the V and J genes are those of that table, whereas D and trimming came from the DNA. The sample data list roughly 30,000 clones, and approximately 80% of these were observed just once. The ten largest clones represent 2.1% of the sample.

This clone was seen more than once but under ten times. Its antigen is not yet known. No much larger clone is present one base from it, and per-base qualities are unavailable. The TCR originated in a human donor in good health. Specimen: CD4+ T cells from blood buffy coats.

The CDR3 reads CASSLETVGAEAFF. Read as DNA, the sequence is TGTGCCAGTAGTCTTGAGACAGTAGGCGCTGAAGCTTTCTTT. The chain is encoded by TRBV19 joined to TRBJ1-1, and TRBD1 may be the D gene, going by 5 matching bases. CDR1 LNHDA and CDR2 SQIVND are derived from the germline V gene (reference sequence). V lost 5 bases and J lost 6 bases; the stretch between them is 16 bases long. The CDR3 goes from the cysteine to the phenylalanine over 14 residues. Here the CDR3 DNA is all that survives: 42 bases in frame from base 1.